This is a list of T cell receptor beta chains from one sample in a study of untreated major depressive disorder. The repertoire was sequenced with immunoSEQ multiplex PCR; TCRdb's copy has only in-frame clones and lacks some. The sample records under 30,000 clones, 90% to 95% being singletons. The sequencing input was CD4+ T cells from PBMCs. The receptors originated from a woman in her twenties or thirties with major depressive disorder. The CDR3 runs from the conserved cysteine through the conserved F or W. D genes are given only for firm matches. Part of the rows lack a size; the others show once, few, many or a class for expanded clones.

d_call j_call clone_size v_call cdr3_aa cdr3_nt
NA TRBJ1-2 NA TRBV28 CASSPSGGRLGYTF TGTGCCAGCAGCCCCTCGGGGGGCAGGCTTGGCTACACCTTC
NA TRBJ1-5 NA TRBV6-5 CASSLGTSRDQPQHF TGTGCCAGCAGTTTAGGGACCTCCCGCGATCAGCCCCAGCATTTT
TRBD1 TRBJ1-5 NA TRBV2 CASSRERTGFRQPQHF TGTGCCAGCAGTAGAGAACGGACAGGTTTTCGTCAGCCCCAGCATTTT
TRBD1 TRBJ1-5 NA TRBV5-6 CASSLALDRDADQPQHF TGTGCCAGCAGCTTGGCATTGGACAGGGACGCCGATCAGCCCCAGCATTTT
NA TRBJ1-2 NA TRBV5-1 CASSLRSVGYGYTF TGCGCCAGCAGCTTAAGGAGCGTAGGCTATGGCTACACCTTC
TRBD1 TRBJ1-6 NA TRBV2 CASKGSGQGTSPLHF TGTGCCAGCAAGGGATCGGGACAGGGGACATCACCCCTCCACTTT
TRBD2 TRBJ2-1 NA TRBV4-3 CASSQDPGLAGAQQFF TGCGCCAGCAGCCAAGACCCCGGGCTAGCGGGAGCCCAGCAGTTCTTC
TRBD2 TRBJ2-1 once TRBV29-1 CSVLAGEDTNEQFF TGCAGCGTCCTAGCGGGAGAGGATACGAATGAGCAGTTCTTC
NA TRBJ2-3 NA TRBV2 CASSGGYTDTQYF TGTGCCAGCAGTGGCGGTTACACAGATACGCAGTATTTT
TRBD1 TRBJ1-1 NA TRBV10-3 CATRTGRDTEAFF TGTGCCACCCGGACAGGGAGGGACACTGAAGCTTTCTTT
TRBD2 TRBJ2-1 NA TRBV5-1 CASSDSGGSYNEQFF TGCGCCAGCAGCGATAGCGGGGGCTCCTACAATGAGCAGTTCTTC
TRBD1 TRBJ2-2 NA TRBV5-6 CASSLAQGVDTGELFF TGTGCCAGCAGCTTGGCCCAGGGGGTCGACACCGGGGAGCTGTTTTTT
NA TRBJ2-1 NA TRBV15 CATSRDWAEQFF TGTGCCACCAGCAGAGATTGGGCCGAGCAGTTCTTC
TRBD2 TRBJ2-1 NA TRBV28 CASSLSRLAAGGEQFF TGTGCCAGCAGTTTATCTAGACTAGCGGCCGGGGGTGAGCAGTTCTTC
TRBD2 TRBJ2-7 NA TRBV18 CASSRFTSGELYEQYF TGTGCCAGCTCACGCTTCACTAGCGGGGAACTCTACGAGCAGTACTTC
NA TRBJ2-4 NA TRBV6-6 CASSYSTGENIQYF TGTGCCAGCAGTTACAGTACAGGTGAAAACATTCAGTACTTC
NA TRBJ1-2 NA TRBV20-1 CSALPLDGYTF TGCAGTGCTTTACCCCTCGATGGCTACACCTTC
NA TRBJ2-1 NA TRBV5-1 CASSPLTWAYNEQFF TGCGCCAGCTCTCCCCTGACGTGGGCCTACAATGAGCAGTTCTTC
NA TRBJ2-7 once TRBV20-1 CSAGIGEQYF TGCAGTGCCGGTATAGGGGAGCAGTACTTC
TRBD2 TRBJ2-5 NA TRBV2 CASTAFTSVETQYF TGTGCCAGCACCGCGTTTACTAGCGTAGAGACCCAGTACTTC
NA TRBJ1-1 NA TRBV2 CASKEMNTEAFF TGTGCCAGCAAGGAAATGAACACTGAAGCTTTCTTT
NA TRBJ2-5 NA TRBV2 CASSLRETQYF TGTGCCAGCAGCCTCCGAGAGACCCAGTACTTC
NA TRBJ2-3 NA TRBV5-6 CASSSPFSGREQYF TGTGCCAGCAGCTCCCCGTTTTCTGGGCGGGAGCAGTATTTT
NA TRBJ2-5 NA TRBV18 CASSGTTQETQYF TGTGCCAGCTCTGGGACCACCCAAGAGACCCAGTACTTC
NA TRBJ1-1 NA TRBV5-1 CASSSGDAGDTEAFF TGCGCCAGCAGCTCGGGGGATGCAGGGGACACTGAAGCTTTCTTT
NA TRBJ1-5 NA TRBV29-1 CSVAQDGNQPQHF TGCAGCGTTGCACAGGACGGGAATCAGCCCCAGCATTTT
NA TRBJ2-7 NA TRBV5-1 CASSLVRGEQYF TGCGCCAGCAGCTTGGTGCGCGGGGAGCAGTACTTC
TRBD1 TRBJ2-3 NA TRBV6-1 CASSEWGQGSTDTQYF TGTGCCAGCAGTGAATGGGGACAGGGAAGCACAGATACGCAGTATTTT
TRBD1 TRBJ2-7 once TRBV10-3 CASEAGGIDEQYF TGTGCCAGCGAGGCAGGGGGCATCGACGAGCAGTACTTC
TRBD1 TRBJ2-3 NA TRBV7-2 CASTQGGPTDTQYF TGTGCCAGCACCCAAGGGGGCCCCACAGATACGCAGTATTTT
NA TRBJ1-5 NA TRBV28 CASSSFGTNSNQPQHF TGTGCCAGCAGTTCCTTCGGGACGAATAGCAATCAGCCCCAGCATTTT
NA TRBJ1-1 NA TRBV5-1 CASRTEPNTEAFF TGCGCCAGCCGTACGGAACCCAACACTGAAGCTTTCTTT
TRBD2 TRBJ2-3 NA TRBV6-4 CASSVAGGVTDTQYF TGTGCCAGCAGTGTAGCGGGAGGAGTAACAGATACGCAGTATTTT
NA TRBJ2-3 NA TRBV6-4 CASSESDTQYF TGTGCCAGCAGTGAATCTGATACGCAGTATTTT
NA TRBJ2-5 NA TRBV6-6 CASNIDGLQETQYF TGTGCCAGCAACATAGACGGACTCCAAGAGACCCAGTACTTC
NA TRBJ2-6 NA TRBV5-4 CASSLASGANVLTF TGTGCCAGCAGCTTGGCCTCTGGGGCCAACGTCCTGACTTTC
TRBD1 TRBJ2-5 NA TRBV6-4 CASSARQGWDSETQYF TGTGCCAGCAGCGCTAGACAGGGGTGGGATTCAGAGACCCAGTACTTC
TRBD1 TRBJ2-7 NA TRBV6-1 CASTIGQGGYEQYF TGTGCCAGCACTATAGGACAGGGCGGGTACGAGCAGTACTTC
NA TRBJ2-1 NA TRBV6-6 CASSYSRGNILSEQFF TGTGCCAGCAGTTACTCCCGCGGAAATATTTTGAGTGAGCAGTTCTTC
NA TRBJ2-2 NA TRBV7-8 CASSLPLLARITGELFF TGTGCCAGCAGCCTACCCCTCCTAGCGAGGATAACCGGGGAGCTGTTTTTT
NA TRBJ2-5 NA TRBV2 CASRGTAGRQETQYF TGTGCCAGTAGGGGGACAGCGGGCAGGCAGGAGACCCAGTACTTC
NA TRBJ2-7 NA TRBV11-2 CASSSFLGGIPYEQYF TGTGCCAGCAGCTCTTTCCTCGGGGGCATACCCTACGAGCAGTACTTC
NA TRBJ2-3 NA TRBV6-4 CASSDSAGQSADTQYF TGTGCCAGCAGTGACTCGGCGGGACAGTCCGCAGATACGCAGTATTTT
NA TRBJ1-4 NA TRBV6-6 CASAGGGTEKLFF TGTGCCAGCGCTGGGGGGGGTACTGAAAAACTGTTTTTT
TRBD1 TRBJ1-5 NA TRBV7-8 CASSLGLRTGILRSNQPQHF TGTGCCAGCAGCTTAGGGCTAAGGACAGGGATCTTGAGGAGCAATCAGCCCCAGCATTTT
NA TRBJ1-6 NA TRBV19 CASRPGAHSYNSPLHF TGTGCCAGTAGGCCAGGGGCTCACTCCTATAATTCACCCCTCCACTTT
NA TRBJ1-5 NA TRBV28 CASSSQKGSRQPQHF TGTGCCAGCAGTTCCCAAAAGGGGTCCAGGCAGCCCCAGCATTTT
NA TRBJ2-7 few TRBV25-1 CASSDYTGFEQYF TGTGCCAGCAGTGATTACACAGGGTTCGAGCAGTACTTC
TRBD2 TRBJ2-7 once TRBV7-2 CASGRESYEQYF TGTGCCAGCGGGCGGGAGAGTTACGAGCAGTACTTC
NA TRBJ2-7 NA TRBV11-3 CASSSWDLKQYEQYF TGTGCCAGCAGCTCCTGGGACCTCAAACAATACGAGCAGTACTTC
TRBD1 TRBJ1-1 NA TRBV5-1 CASSGQGVKGEAFF TGCGCCAGCAGCGGACAGGGGGTTAAGGGTGAAGCTTTCTTT
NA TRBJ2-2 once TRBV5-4 CASSLGLDTGELFF TGTGCCAGCAGCTTGGGACTAGACACCGGGGAGCTGTTTTTT
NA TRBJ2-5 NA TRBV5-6 CASSLLGDRQETQYF TGTGCCAGCAGCCTGCTAGGGGACCGACAAGAGACCCAGTACTTC
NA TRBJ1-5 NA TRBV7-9 CASSSSRGGGNQPQHF TGTGCCAGCAGCTCATCGAGGGGGGGAGGCAATCAGCCCCAGCATTTT
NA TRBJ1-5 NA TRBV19 CASSTTEGPQHF TGTGCCAGTAGTACTACAGAAGGGCCCCAGCATTTT
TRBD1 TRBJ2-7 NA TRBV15 CATSWGQGILANEQYF TGTGCCACCAGCTGGGGACAGGGGATACTAGCCAACGAGCAGTACTTC
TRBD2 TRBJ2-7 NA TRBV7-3 CASSRAGGEQYF TGTGCCAGCAGCCGAGCGGGAGGGGAGCAGTACTTC
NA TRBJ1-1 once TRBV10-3 CAISVRGDTEAFF TGTGCCATCAGTGTAAGGGGGGACACTGAAGCTTTCTTT